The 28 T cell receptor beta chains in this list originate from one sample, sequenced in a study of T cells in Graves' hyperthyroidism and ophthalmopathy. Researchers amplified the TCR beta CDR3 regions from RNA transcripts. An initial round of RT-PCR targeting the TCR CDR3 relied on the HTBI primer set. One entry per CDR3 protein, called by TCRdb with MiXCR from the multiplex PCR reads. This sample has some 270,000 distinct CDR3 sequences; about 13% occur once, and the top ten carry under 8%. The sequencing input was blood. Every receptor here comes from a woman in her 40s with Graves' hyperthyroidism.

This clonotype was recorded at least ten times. The CDR3 DNA is TGTGCCAGCAGTGTCCGAAGTAACTATGGCTACACCTTC. This encodes CASSVRSNYGYTF. The chain joins TRBV27 to TRBJ1-2; D gene uncertain. The germline CDR1 and CDR2 sequences are MNHEY and SMNVEV (reference sequence). The CDR3 has 13 amino acids. V was shortened by 5 bases and J by 1 base, with 8 bases between the two germline ends.

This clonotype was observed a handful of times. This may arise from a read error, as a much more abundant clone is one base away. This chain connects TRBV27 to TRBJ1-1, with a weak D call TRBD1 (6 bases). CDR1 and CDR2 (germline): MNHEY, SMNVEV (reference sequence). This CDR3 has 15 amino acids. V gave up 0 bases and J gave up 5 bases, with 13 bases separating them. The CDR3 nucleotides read TGTGCCAGCAGTTTATCCGGGGGGCTATGGACTGAAGCTTTCTTT. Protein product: CASSLSGGLWTEAFF.

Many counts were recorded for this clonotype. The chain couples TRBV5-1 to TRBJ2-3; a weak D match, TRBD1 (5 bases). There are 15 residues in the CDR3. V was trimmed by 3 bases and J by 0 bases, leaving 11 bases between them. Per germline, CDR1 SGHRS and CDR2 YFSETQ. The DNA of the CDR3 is TGCGCCAGCAGCTGGCAGGGTAGCAGCACAGATACGCAGTATTTT. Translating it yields CASSWQGSSTDTQYF.

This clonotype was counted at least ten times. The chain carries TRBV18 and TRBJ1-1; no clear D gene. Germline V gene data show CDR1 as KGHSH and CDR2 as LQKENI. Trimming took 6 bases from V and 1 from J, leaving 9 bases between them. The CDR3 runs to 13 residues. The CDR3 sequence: CASSNDKNTEAFF. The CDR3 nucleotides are TGTGCCAGCTCGAACGACAAGAACACTGAAGCTTTCTTT.

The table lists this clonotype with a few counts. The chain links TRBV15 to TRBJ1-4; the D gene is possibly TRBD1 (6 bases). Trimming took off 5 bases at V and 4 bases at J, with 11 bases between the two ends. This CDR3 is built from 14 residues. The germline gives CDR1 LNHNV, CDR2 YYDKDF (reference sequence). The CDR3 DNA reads TGTGCCACCAGCTCAACAGGGAATAATGAAAAACTGTTTTTT. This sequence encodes CATSSTGNNEKLFF.

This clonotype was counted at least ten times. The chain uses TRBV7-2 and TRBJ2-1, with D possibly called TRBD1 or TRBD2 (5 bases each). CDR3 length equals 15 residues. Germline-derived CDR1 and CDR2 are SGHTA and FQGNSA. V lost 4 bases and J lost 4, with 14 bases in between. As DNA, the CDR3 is TGTGCCAGCAGCTCAGATTACGGGACGTACAATGAGCAGTTCTTC. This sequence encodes CASSSDYGTYNEQFF. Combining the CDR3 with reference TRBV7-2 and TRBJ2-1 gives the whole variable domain GAGVSQSPSNKVTEKGKDVELRCDPISGHTALYWYRQSLGQGLEFLIYFQGNSAPDKSGLPSDRFSAERTGGSVSTLTIQRTQQEDSAVYLCASSSDYGTYNEQFFGPGTRLTVL.

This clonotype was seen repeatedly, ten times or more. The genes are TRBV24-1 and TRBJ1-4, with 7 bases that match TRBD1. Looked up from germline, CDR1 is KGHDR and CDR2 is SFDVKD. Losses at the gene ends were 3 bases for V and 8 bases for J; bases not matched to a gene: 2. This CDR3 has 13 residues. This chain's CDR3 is CATSDLGQEKLFF. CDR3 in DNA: TGTGCCACCAGTGATCTGGGACAGGAAAAACTGTTTTTT.

The chain's CDR3 is CASKSTNEKLFF. In DNA form, the CDR3 reads TGTGCCAGCAAGTCAACTAATGAAAAACTGTTTTTT. The gene calls are TRBV28 and TRBJ1-4, with D unresolved. V was pared by 7 bases and J by 0 bases, with 3 bases between. Germline assignment: CDR1 MDHEN and CDR2 SYDVKM. The CDR3 has 12 residues.

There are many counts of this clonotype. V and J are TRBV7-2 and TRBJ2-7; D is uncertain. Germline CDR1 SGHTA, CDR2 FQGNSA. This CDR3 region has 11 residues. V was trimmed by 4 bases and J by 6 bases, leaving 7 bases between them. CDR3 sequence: CASSSFGEQYF. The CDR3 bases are TGTGCCAGCAGCTCGTTTGGCGAGCAGTACTTC.

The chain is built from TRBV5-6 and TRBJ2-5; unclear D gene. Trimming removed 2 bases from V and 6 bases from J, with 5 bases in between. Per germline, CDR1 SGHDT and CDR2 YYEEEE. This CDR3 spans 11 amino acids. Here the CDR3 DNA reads TGTGCCAGCAGCTTTGGGCAGACCCAGTACTTC. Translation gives CASSFGQTQYF.

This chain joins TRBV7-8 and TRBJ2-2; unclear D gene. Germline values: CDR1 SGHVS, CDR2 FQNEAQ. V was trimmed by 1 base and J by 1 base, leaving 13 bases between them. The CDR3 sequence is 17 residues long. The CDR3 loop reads CASSLVFRIMNTGELFF. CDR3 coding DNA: TGTGCCAGCAGCTTAGTTTTTAGAATCATGAACACCGGGGAGCTGTTTTTT.

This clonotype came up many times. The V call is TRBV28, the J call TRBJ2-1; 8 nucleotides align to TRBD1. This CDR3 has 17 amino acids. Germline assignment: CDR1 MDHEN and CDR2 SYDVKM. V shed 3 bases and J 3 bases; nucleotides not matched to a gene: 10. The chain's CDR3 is CASSFYLTGAGYNEQFF. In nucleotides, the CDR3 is TGTGCCAGCAGTTTTTACTTGACAGGGGCTGGCTACAATGAGCAGTTCTTC.

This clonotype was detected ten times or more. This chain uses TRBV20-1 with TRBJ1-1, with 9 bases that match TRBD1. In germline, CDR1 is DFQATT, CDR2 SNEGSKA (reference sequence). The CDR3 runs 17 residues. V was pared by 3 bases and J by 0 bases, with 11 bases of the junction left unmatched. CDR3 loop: CSASPVRDRDLNTEAFF. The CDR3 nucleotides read TGCAGTGCTAGTCCCGTCCGGGACAGGGACTTGAACACTGAAGCTTTCTTT.

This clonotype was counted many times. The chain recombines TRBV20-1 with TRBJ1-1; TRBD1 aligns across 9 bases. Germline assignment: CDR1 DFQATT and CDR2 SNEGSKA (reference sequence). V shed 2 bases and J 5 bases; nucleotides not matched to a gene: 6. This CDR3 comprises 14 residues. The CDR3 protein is CSARRTGGLTEAFF. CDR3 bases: TGCAGTGCTAGAAGAACAGGGGGCTTAACTGAAGCTTTCTTT.

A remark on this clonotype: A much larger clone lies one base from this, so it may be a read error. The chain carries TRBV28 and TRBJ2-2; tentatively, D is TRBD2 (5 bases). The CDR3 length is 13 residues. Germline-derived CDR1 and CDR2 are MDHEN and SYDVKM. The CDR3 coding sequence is TGTGCCGGCAGCCAACTAGTGGCCGGGGAGCTGTTTTTT. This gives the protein CAGSQLVAGELFF. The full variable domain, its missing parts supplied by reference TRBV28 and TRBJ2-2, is DVKVTQSSRYLVKRTGEKVFLECVQDMDHENMFWYRQDPGLGLRLIYFSYDVKMKEKGDIPEGYSVSREKKERFSLILESASTNQTSMYLCAGSQLVAGELFFGEGSRLTVL.

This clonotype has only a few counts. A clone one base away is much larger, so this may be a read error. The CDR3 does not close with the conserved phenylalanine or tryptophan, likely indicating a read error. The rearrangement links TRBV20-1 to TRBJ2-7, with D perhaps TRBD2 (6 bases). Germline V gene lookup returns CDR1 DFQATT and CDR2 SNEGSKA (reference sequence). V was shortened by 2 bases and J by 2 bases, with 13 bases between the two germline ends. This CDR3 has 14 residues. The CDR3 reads CSARYRRGTYEQYL. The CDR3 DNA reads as TGCAGTGCTAGATATCGGCGCGGGACCTACGAGCAGTACCTC.

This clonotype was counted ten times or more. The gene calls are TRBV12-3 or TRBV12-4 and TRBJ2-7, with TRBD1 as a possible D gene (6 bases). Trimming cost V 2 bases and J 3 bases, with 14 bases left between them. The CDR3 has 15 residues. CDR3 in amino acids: CASSLWGLTIYEQYF. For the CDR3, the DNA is TGTGCCAGCAGTTTATGGGGGCTCACAATCTACGAGCAGTACTTC.

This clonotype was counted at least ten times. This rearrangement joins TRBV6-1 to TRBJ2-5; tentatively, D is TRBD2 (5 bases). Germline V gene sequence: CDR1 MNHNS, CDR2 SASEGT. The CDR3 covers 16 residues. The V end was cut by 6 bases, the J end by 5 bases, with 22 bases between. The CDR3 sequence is CASSNPLGGGMETQYF. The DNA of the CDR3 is TGTGCCAGCAGCAATCCCCTGGGCGGAGGCATGGAGACCCAGTACTTC.

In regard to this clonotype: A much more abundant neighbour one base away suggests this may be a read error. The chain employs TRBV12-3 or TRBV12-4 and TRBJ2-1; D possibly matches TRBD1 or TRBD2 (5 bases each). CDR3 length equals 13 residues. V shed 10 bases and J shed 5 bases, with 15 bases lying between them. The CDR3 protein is CANSWDGDNEQFF. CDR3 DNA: TGTGCCAACAGCTGGGACGGAGACAATGAGCAGTTCTTC.

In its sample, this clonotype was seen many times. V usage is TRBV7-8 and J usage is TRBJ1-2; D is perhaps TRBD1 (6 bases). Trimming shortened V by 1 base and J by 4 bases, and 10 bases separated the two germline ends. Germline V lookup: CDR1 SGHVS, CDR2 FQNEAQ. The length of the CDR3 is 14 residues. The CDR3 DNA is TGTGCCAGCAGCTTAGACAGGGTCTCCTATGGCTACACCTTC. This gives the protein CASSLDRVSYGYTF.

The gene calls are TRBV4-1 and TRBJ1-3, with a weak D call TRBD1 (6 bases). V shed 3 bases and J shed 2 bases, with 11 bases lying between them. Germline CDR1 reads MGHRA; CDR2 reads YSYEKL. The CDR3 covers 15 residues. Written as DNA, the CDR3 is TGCGCCAGCAGCCAGCAGGGGAACGCTGGAAACACCATATATTTT. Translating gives CASSQQGNAGNTIYF.

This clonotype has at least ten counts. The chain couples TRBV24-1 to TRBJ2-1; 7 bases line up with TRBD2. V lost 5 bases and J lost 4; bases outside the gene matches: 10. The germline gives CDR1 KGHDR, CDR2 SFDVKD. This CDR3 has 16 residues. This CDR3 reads CATSGTRGKGYNEQFF. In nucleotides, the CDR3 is TGTGCCACCAGTGGGACTAGAGGAAAAGGATACAATGAGCAGTTCTTC.

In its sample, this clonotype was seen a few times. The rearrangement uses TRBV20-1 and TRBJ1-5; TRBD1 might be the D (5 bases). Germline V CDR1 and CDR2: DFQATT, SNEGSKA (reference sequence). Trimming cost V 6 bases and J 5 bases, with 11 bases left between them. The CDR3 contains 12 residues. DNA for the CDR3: TGCAGTGCAAAGGTAGGGGATCAGCCCCAGCATTTT. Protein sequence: CSAKVGDQPQHF.

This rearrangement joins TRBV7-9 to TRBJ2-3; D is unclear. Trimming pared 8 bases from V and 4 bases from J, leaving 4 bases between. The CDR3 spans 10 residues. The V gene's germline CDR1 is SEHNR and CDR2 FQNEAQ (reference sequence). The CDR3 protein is CASESDTQYF. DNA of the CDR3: TGTGCCAGCGAATCAGATACGCAGTATTTT.

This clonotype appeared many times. The CDR3: CASNKRRSSYNEQFF. CDR3 DNA sequence: TGTGCCAGCAATAAGCGGAGAAGCTCCTACAATGAGCAGTTCTTC. V and J are TRBV6-1 and TRBJ2-1; D possibly corresponds to TRBD2 (5 bases). V was pared by 7 bases and J by 0 bases, with 13 bases between. This CDR3 is built from 15 residues. Per the germline V gene, CDR1 is MNHNS and CDR2 is SASEGT.

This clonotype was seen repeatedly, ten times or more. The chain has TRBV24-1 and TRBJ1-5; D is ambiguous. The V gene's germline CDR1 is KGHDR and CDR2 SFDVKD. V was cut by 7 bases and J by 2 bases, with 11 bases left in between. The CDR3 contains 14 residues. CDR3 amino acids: CATRQRSGNQPQHF. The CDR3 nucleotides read TGTGCCACCAGACAACGAAGCGGCAATCAGCCCCAGCATTTT.

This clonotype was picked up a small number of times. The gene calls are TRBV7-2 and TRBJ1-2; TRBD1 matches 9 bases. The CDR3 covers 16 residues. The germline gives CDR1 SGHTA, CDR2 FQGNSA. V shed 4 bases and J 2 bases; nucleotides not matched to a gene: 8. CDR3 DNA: TGTGCCAGCAGCTGGAGGACAGGGGAGGGGAACTATGGCTACACCTTC. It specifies CASSWRTGEGNYGYTF.

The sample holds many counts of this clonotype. The CDR3 nucleotides are TGTGCCAGCAGTTACTTGCGAAACCCGGCTCGGTCCACTGAAGCTTTCTTT. This sequence encodes CASSYLRNPARSTEAFF. The chain carries TRBV6-6 and TRBJ1-1; D is unresolved. The CDR3 covers 17 residues. With 1 base removed from V and 4 bases from J, the gap between germline ends came to 19 bases. CDR1 MNHNY and CDR2 SVGAGI come from the germline V gene (reference sequence).